The rows below give T cell receptor beta chains drawn from one sample of a study of shared clonotypes between healthy human individuals. Only in-frame clones appear in the TCRdb table, and some are missing; sequencing was by immunoSEQ multiplex PCR. The sample carries 500,000 to 700,000 clones, 90% to 95% recorded once. The source material was naive CD8+ T cells sorted from blood. These receptors were obtained from a woman younger than 45 in good health. Both conserved end residues are part of each CDR3. Clone size is given for some rows only: seen once, a few or many times, or a class if the clone is expanded.

J	size	V	CDR3
TRBJ1-5	NA	TRBV27	CASSPGQGYQPQHF
TRBJ2-7	NA	TRBV5-1	CASSLGQGRVYEQYF
TRBJ2-7	NA	TRBV2	CASSSQKNGTGGYEQYF
TRBJ2-3	NA	TRBV29-1	CSAGQGSTDTQYF
TRBJ1-2	once	TRBV29-1	CSVDIPGNYGYTF
TRBJ2-3	NA	TRBV27	CASSLSSLGADTQYF
TRBJ2-1	NA	TRBV27	CASSLSRYNEQFF
TRBJ2-2	NA	TRBV27	CASSPIAGVYTGELFF
TRBJ2-7	NA	TRBV9	CASSPWTSYTPYEQYF
TRBJ1-5	NA	TRBV11-2	CASSRRDRGRNQPQHF
TRBJ2-5	NA	TRBV19	CASSDPGATNQETQYF
TRBJ1-2	NA	TRBV28	CASSWLFGGHYGYTF
TRBJ2-7	NA	TRBV5-1	CASSLSTMAEQYF
TRBJ2-3	once	TRBV11-3	CASSSGNTRADTQYF
TRBJ1-3	NA	TRBV7-9	CASSLWSSAVSGNTIYF
TRBJ2-5	NA	TRBV14	CASSQVDPGVEYF
TRBJ1-1	few	TRBV5-4	CASSLGTAGNTEAFF
TRBJ2-7	NA	TRBV25-1	CASSDSYEQYF
TRBJ2-1	NA	TRBV19	CASSLRDSAYNEQFF
TRBJ2-1	NA	TRBV28	CASSLLYGEQFF
TRBJ2-7	NA	TRBV19	CASSMAYSYEQYF
TRBJ1-1	NA	TRBV28	CASSPWTESMNTEAFF
TRBJ2-2	NA	TRBV7-3	CASSLTSGGETGELFF
TRBJ2-1	NA	TRBV28	CASSTPIAGIFYNEQFF
TRBJ2-5	NA	TRBV5-6	CASSLVSPTGETQYF
TRBJ1-1	NA	TRBV27	CASSSSPGTGVTEAFF
TRBJ2-7	NA	TRBV28	CASSLPQASVTYEQYF
TRBJ2-3	NA	TRBV27	CASSLPGTSSDTQYF
TRBJ2-7	once	TRBV7-2	CASSFLGYEQYF
TRBJ2-1	NA	TRBV27	CASNGGNEQFF
TRBJ1-5	NA	TRBV4-1	CASSQGVDRPNQPQHF
TRBJ1-2	NA	TRBV6-5	CASSYSVVDGYTF
NA	NA	TRBV7-9	CASSGQGVNEQYF
TRBJ1-6	NA	TRBV4-1	CASSQEGDSNSPLHF
TRBJ2-7	NA	TRBV27	CASSLGTGISYEQYF
TRBJ1-4	NA	TRBV13	CASSFFGDRHEKLFF
TRBJ1-6	NA	TRBV27	CASRPIQGWSLDNSPLHF
TRBJ2-7	NA	TRBV28	CASSSIAGTTHEQYF
TRBJ1-2	NA	TRBV6-5	CASSYHPDREGGYTF
TRBJ2-1	NA	TRBV9	CASSVTYNEQFF
TRBJ2-1	once	TRBV7-6	CASSLGTSGKVSEQFF